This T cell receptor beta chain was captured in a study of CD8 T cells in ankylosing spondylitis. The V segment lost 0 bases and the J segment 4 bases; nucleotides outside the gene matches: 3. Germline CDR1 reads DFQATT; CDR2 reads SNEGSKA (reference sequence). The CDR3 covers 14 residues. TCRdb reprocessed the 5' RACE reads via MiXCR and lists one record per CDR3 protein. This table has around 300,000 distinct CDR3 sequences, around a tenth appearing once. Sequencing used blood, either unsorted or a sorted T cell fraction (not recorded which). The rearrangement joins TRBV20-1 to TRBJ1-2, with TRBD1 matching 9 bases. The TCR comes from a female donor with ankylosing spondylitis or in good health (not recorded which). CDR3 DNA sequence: TGCAGTGCTAGAGATCAGGACAGGGGCTATGGCTACACCTTC. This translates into CSARDQDRGYGYTF.